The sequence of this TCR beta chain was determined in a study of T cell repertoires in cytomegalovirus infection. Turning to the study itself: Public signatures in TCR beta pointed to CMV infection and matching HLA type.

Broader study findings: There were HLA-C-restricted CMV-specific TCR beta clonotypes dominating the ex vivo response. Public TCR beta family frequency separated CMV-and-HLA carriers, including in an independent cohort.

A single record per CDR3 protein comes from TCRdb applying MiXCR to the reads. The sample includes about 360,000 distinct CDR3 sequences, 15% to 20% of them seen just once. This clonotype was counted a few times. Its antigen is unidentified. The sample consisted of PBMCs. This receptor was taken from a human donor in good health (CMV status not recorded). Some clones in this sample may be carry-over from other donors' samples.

CDR3 amino acids: CASSLSGTQGEKLFF. In DNA form, the CDR3 reads TGTGCCAGCAGTTTGAGTGGGACACAGGGTGAAAAACTGTTTTTT. This chain uses TRBV12-3 or TRBV12-4 with TRBJ1-4, with D perhaps matching TRBD1 (6 bases). The germline V and J ends were trimmed by 3 bases and 7 bases, with 15 bases remaining between them. This CDR3 region has 15 residues.